This T cell receptor beta chain stems from a study of blood T cells in healthy people across ages. General study findings and limits: Higher diversity and more naive CD4+ cells were features of long-lived donors, compared to aged donors. Strongly correlated with naive T cell percentage was TCR beta diversity.

As regards this clonotype: Its cognate antigen is unknown.

Researchers report isolating at least 6.5 million PBMCs per sample. CDR1 is DFQATT and CDR2 is SNEGSKA in the germline V gene (reference sequence). With 5 bases removed from V and 7 bases from J, the gap between germline ends came to 11 bases. This CDR3 region has 11 residues. The second PCR ran about 6 to 12 cycles with a sample-barcoded 5' primer and J-beta primers. A template-switch adaptor that had 12 random nucleotides put a tag on each cDNA molecule. TCRdb reprocessed the 5' RACE reads with MiXCR, giving one entry per CDR3 protein. The sample carries about 690,000 distinct CDR3 sequences, roughly 41% recorded once.

This sequence originates from a man of 80 years or more in good health. Sequences were obtained from blood. This chain uses TRBV20-1 with TRBJ1-1, with D possibly TRBD1 on 5 matching bases. The CDR3, as DNA: TGCAGTGCTGCCCCAGGGCGTGAAGCTTTCTTT. It encodes CSAAPGREAFF.